What follows are 2 T cell receptor beta chains derived from one specimen sequenced in a study of blood T cell repertoires in COVID-19. Sequencing used immunoSEQ multiplex PCR; TCRdb keeps in-frame clones, though not all of them. Among approximately 26,000 clones, nearly 90% were seen once, and the ten largest hold more than 1.5%. Sequences were obtained from peripheral blood. These receptors were obtained from an older woman with active COVID-19.

To note about this clone: This sample includes further DNA sequences coding for the same CDR3. V gene TRBV19 combines with J gene TRBJ2-1; 10 nucleotides line up with TRBD2. Trimming took 6 bases from V and 0 from J; bases not matched to a gene: 2. The CDR3 is 15 residues long. Germline CDR1 reads LNHDA; CDR2 reads SQIVND (reference sequence). In nucleotides, the CDR3 is TGTGCCAGTAGGACTAGCGGGCCCTCCTACAATGAGCAGTTCTTC. The encoded protein is CASRTSGPSYNEQFF.

The chain uses TRBV18 and TRBJ1-4; TRBD1 matches 7 bases. Trimming removed 0 bases from V and 0 bases from J; junction bases left unmatched: 4. CDR1 and CDR2 (germline): KGHSH, LQKENI. CDR3 size: 17 residues. The CDR3: CASSPPWDRSTNEKLFF. CDR3 coding DNA: TGTGCCAGCTCACCACCCTGGGACAGATCAACTAATGAAAAACTGTTTTTT.